The next 26 T cell receptor beta chains were all read from a single sample in a study of long-term antiretroviral therapy in people with HIV (dated by TCRdb to between 2021 and 2024). Sequencing of the TRB variable region was done with the immunoSEQ hsTCRB v3.0 assay at survey level resolution. TCRdb limited this immuneACCESS table to in-frame rearrangements with V and J called. A share of clones is missing; checked studies link under half to unresolved V genes, and the rest is unexplained. The sample profile shows around 16,000 clones; roughly 75% of them were found once. The ten largest make up about 14% of the sample. The source material was unsorted PBMCs, sampled 1.5 years before starting antiretroviral therapy. All receptors derive from a woman in her 50s with HIV.

In its sample, this clone was seen once. This chain joins TRBV6-1 and TRBJ1-2; TRBD1 matches 10 bases. The CDR3 runs 15 residues. CDR1 and CDR2 (germline): MNHNS, SASEGT. V was pared by 10 bases and J by 5 bases, with 13 bases of the junction left unmatched. CDR3 DNA: TGTGCCACCTGGCCGCTGGGACAGGGGTATTATGGCTACACCTTC. Its protein product is CATWPLGQGYYGYTF.

This chain uses TRBV20-1 with TRBJ1-2, with 8 positions matching TRBD1. The CDR3 consists of 10 residues. V lost 6 bases, J lost 14 bases, and 8 bases stayed unmatched. The V gene's germline CDR1 is DFQATT and CDR2 SNEGSKA (reference sequence). The CDR3 here is CSAARQGATF. The CDR3 DNA reads as TGCAGTGCAGCCCGCCAGGGGGCTACCTTC.

The rearrangement links TRBV5-1 to TRBJ1-6; 8 bases line up with TRBD1. Germline CDR1 is SGHRS and CDR2 is YFSETQ. This CDR3 region has 16 residues. The trim removed 1 base at V and 8 bases at J, leaving 8 bases unmatched. As DNA, the CDR3 is TGCGCCAGCAGCTTGAACGGACAGGGTAGGGATTCACCCCTCCACTTT. Translated, it gives CASSLNGQGRDSPLHF.

The chain uses TRBV19 and TRBJ1-6; D is undetermined. Germline V gives CDR1 LNHDA, CDR2 SQIVND (reference sequence). Trimming shortened V by 5 bases and J by 6 bases, and 8 bases separated the two germline ends. The CDR3 has 13 amino acids. As DNA, the CDR3 is TGTGCCAGTAGTGACCGAATTAATTCACCCCTCCACTTT. It is translated as CASSDRINSPLHF.

This clone was seen more than once but under ten times. The chain's CDR3 is CASSAGGPTEAFF. CDR3 DNA sequence: TGTGCCAGCAGCGCCGGGGGGCCCACTGAAGCTTTCTTT. The chain uses TRBV7-3 and TRBJ1-1; D is possibly TRBD1 (6 bases). Between the trimmed V and J ends, which lost 5 bases and 4 bases, there was a span of 11 bases. Germline assignment: CDR1 SGHTA and CDR2 FQGTGA. The CDR3 runs 13 residues.

DNA for the CDR3: TGTGCCAGCAGCTTGAGGACTAGCGGCAACAATGAGCAGTTCTTC. Translated: CASSLRTSGNNEQFF. This chain joins TRBV7-3 and TRBJ2-1; TRBD2 matches 10 bases. V lost 3 bases and J lost 5; bases outside the gene matches: 4. This CDR3 has 15 residues. Germline assignment: CDR1 SGHTA and CDR2 FQGTGA. The full variable domain, its missing parts supplied by reference TRBV7-3 and TRBJ2-1, is GAGVSQTPSNKVTEKGKYVELRCDPISGHTALYWYRQSLGQGPEFLIYFQGTGAADDSGLPNDRFFAVRPEGSVSTLKIQRTERGDSAVYLCASSLRTSGNNEQFFGPGTRLTVL.

This clone was observed a handful of times. The rearrangement joins TRBV7-3 to TRBJ2-3; no clear D gene. The germline CDR1 and CDR2 sequences are SGHTA and FQGTGA. There are 13 residues in the CDR3. V lost 0 bases and J 5 bases, leaving 6 bases between the germline ends. The CDR3 DNA reads TGTGCCAGCAGCTTAACCCTTGGAGATACGCAGTATTTT. As protein: CASSLTLGDTQYF.

J is TRBJ2-2 and V is TRBV5-1; perhaps TRBD2 as D (7 bases). Germline-derived CDR1 and CDR2 are SGHRS and YFSETQ. The CDR3 consists of 16 residues. V was trimmed by 1 base and J by 2 bases, leaving 12 bases between them. The CDR3 DNA sequence: TGCGCCAGCAGCTTGAGTGGCGGGGGCAACACCGGGGAGCTGTTTTTT. It codes for CASSLSGGGNTGELFF.

The CDR3 DNA reads as TGCGCCAGCAGCTTTCAGGGCCCCAGGAACACCGGGGAGCTGTTTTTT. Encoded protein: CASSFQGPRNTGELFF. The chain is built from TRBV5-1 and TRBJ2-2, with D possibly TRBD1 on 5 matching bases. The CDR3 is made up of 16 amino acids. The germline V gene encodes CDR1 SGHRS and CDR2 YFSETQ. V was shortened by 2 bases and J by 1 base, with 12 bases between the two germline ends.

V usage is TRBV2 and J usage is TRBJ2-2, with 7 positions matching TRBD1. The CDR3 is made up of 16 amino acids. The V gene's germline CDR1 is SNHLY and CDR2 FYNNEI. J gave up 0 bases and V 7 bases, and 8 bases lay outside the gene matches. The CDR3 DNA follows: TGTGCCAGCAATCAACAGGGGCCTACGAACACCGGGGAGCTGTTTTTT. It encodes CASNQQGPTNTGELFF.

The rearrangement links TRBV5-1 to TRBJ2-1, with D perhaps TRBD2 (6 bases). The CDR3 loop spans 13 amino acids. Germline assignment: CDR1 SGHRS and CDR2 YFSETQ. V lost 4 bases and J lost 7, with 12 bases in between. This chain's CDR3 is CASSLGTLNEQFF. For the CDR3, the DNA is TGCGCCAGCAGCCTCGGGACTCTAAATGAGCAGTTCTTC.

The chain couples TRBV6-5 to TRBJ1-1; D may be TRBD1 (5 bases). V was pared by 8 bases and J by 3 bases, with 7 bases between. CDR1 is MNHEY and CDR2 is SVGAGI in the germline V gene. This CDR3 is built from 11 residues. The CDR3 loop is CASLRDTEAFF. The CDR3 nucleotides are TGTGCCAGCCTCAGGGACACTGAAGCTTTCTTT.

The chain has TRBV5-4 and TRBJ2-7; tentatively, D is TRBD1 (7 bases). The germline V and J ends were trimmed by 4 bases and 3 bases, with 17 bases remaining between them. This CDR3 spans 15 amino acids. Per the germline V gene, CDR1 is SGHNT and CDR2 is YYREEE (reference sequence). The CDR3 nucleotides read TGTGCCAGCAGCCCTACCGGGACAGCGGGCTACGAGCAGTACTTC. This translates into CASSPTGTAGYEQYF.

The J gene is TRBJ1-2, the V gene TRBV5-1, with 12 bases identical to TRBD1. Germline values: CDR1 SGHRS, CDR2 YFSETQ. V was clipped by 4 bases and J by 8 bases; unmatched bases: 9. The CDR3 length is 15 residues. CDR3 bases: TGCGCCAGCAGCCCCGGGACAGGGGGCAGTTGGGGCTACACCTTC. It yields the protein CASSPGTGGSWGYTF.

Relative to its sample, this clone is medium-sized. The rearrangement uses TRBV2 and TRBJ1-6; D may be TRBD1 (6 bases). Per the germline V gene, CDR1 is SNHLY and CDR2 is FYNNEI. CDR3 length: 13 residues. The V and J ends lost 6 bases and 6 bases respectively, with 9 bases between them. The CDR3 sequence: CASRTGANSPLHF. The DNA for the CDR3 is TGTGCCAGCAGGACAGGAGCTAATTCACCCCTCCACTTT.

The rearrangement uses TRBV10-3 and TRBJ2-1; maybe TRBD1 (6 bases). The CDR3 consists of 11 residues. The germline CDR1 and CDR2 sequences are ENHRY and SYGVKD. The V end was cut by 4 bases, the J end by 10 bases, with 8 bases between. CDR3 sequence reads: CAISGDREQFF. CDR3 nucleotides: TGTGCCATCAGTGGCGACAGGGAGCAGTTCTTC.

This chain connects TRBV9 to TRBJ2-1; 9 positions match TRBD2. CDR3 length: 20 amino acids. CDR1 is SGDLS and CDR2 is YYNGEE in the germline V gene. Unmatched junction bases numbered 19, after V lost 0 bases and J lost 6 bases. CDR3 bases: TGTGCCAGCAGCGTAGGGCCGGCGGGCGGGGGGGCCTTCGACCGCAATGAGCAGTTCTTC. It encodes CASSVGPAGGGAFDRNEQFF. Combining the CDR3 with reference TRBV9 and TRBJ2-1 gives the whole variable domain DSGVTQTPKHLITATGQRVTLRCSPRSGDLSVYWYQQSLDQGLQFLIQYYNGEERAKGNILERFSAQQFPDLHSELNLSSLELGDSALYFCASSVGPAGGGAFDRNEQFFGPGTRLTVL.

This clone was counted only a few times. The V and J genes are TRBV30 and TRBJ1-6; maybe TRBD1 (5 bases). Trimming shortened V by 5 bases and J by 10 bases, and 15 bases separated the two germline ends. There are 13 residues in the CDR3. Germline V CDR1 and CDR2: GTSNPN, SVGIG (reference sequence). This CDR3 reads CAWCGAGRSPLHF. The DNA for the CDR3 is TGTGCCTGGTGTGGGGCAGGCCGATCACCCCTCCACTTT.

This rearrangement joins TRBV5-8 to TRBJ2-7, with D perhaps matching TRBD2 (6 bases). Trimming removed 4 bases at V and 5 bases at J, with 16 bases between. From germline, CDR1 is SGHTS and CDR2 YDEGEE. The CDR3 loop spans 14 amino acids. CDR3 amino acids: CASSARLDRDEQYV. DNA of the CDR3: TGTGCCAGCAGCGCCCGACTAGACCGGGACGAGCAGTACGTC.

This chain uses TRBV29-1 with TRBJ1-5; TRBD1 agrees at 8 bases. Germline CDR1 is SQVTM and CDR2 is ANQGSEA. The CDR3 loop spans 14 amino acids. Trimming at V came to 6 bases and at J to 7 bases, leaving 11 bases not matched to a gene. The CDR3 sequence is CSVSAAGGQQPQHF. The CDR3 DNA reads TGCAGCGTCTCCGCGGCAGGGGGCCAACAGCCCCAGCATTTT.

Turning to this clone: Other DNA sequences of this sample code for an identical CDR3. The CDR3 nucleotides are TGTGCCAGCAGCCCGAGTCCTCTCACTGAAGCTTTCTTT. Amino acids: CASSPSPLTEAFF. The V gene is TRBV7-3, the J gene TRBJ1-1; D is ambiguous. The CDR3 is 13 amino acids. Germline assignment: CDR1 SGHTA and CDR2 FQGTGA. V was clipped by 5 bases and J by 4 bases, with 11 bases between them.

The chain carries TRBV18 and TRBJ2-3; D remains unclear. V gave up 3 bases and J gave up 4 bases, with 11 bases separating them. Germline assignment: CDR1 KGHSH and CDR2 LQKENI. The CDR3 covers 14 residues. CDR3 in amino acids: CASSPNAVPDTQYF. CDR3 nucleotide sequence: TGTGCCAGCTCACCCAACGCGGTACCAGATACGCAGTATTTT.

This clone was counted between two and nine times. This chain connects TRBV5-1 to TRBJ1-2, with 7 bases that match TRBD1. The CDR3 consists of 14 residues. V gave up 4 bases and J gave up 7 bases; unmatched junction bases: 10. CDR1 is SGHRS, CDR2 YFSETQ, per germline. The CDR3 is CASSPGLDRSGYTF. As DNA, the CDR3 is TGCGCCAGCAGCCCGGGTCTGGACAGGTCTGGCTACACCTTC.

The rearrangement links TRBV30 to TRBJ2-2, with TRBD2 matching 7 bases. Germline V gives CDR1 GTSNPN, CDR2 SVGIG (reference sequence). Trimming removed 2 bases from V and 6 bases from J; junction bases left unmatched: 6. The CDR3 consists of 14 residues. CDR3 protein: CAWSRAGRPGELFF. CDR3 nucleotide sequence: TGTGCCTGGAGTCGGGCCGGGAGGCCCGGGGAGCTGTTTTTT.

The chain recombines TRBV7-2 with TRBJ2-3; D unclear. The V end was cut by 4 bases, the J end by 2 bases, with 7 bases between. CDR1 and CDR2 from the germline V gene are SGHTA and FQGNSA. The CDR3 is 13 amino acids. CDR3 nucleotides: TGTGCCAGCAGCTACTCCCACACAGATACGCAGTATTTT. Residues: CASSYSHTDTQYF.

The CDR3 loop reads CAISGGETQYF. The CDR3 bases are TGTGCCATCAGTGGGGGGGAGACCCAGTACTTC. The genes are TRBV10-3 and TRBJ2-5; D tentatively fits TRBD1 or TRBD2 (5 bases each). Germline CDR1 ENHRY, CDR2 SYGVKD. V was pared by 4 bases and J by 5 bases, with 5 bases between. This CDR3 region has 11 residues.